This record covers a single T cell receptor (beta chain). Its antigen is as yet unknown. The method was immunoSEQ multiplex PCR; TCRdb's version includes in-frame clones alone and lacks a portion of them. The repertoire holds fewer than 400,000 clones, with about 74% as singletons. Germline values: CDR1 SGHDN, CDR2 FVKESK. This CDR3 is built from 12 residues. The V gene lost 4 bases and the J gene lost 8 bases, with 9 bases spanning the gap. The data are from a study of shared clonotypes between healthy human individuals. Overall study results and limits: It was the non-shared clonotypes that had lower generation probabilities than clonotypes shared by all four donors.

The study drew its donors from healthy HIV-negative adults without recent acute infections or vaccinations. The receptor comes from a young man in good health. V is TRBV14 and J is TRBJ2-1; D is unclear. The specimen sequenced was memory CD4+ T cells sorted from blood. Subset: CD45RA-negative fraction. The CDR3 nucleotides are TGTGCCAGCAGCCCTCTAGGCTATGAGCAGTTCTTC. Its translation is CASSPLGYEQFF.